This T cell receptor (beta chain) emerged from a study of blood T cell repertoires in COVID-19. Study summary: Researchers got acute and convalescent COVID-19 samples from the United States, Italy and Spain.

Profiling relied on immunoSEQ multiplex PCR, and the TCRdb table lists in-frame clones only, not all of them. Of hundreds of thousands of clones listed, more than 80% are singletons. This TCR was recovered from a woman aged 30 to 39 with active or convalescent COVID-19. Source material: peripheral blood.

In DNA, the CDR3 is TGTGCCAGCAGCCAAGGAGATCGACAGGCTCCGGGTGGCTACACCTTC. Its translation is CASSQGDRQAPGGYTF. The chain carries TRBV3-1 (or the pseudogene TRBV3-2) and TRBJ1-2, with D maybe TRBD1 (6 bases). V gave up 1 base and J gave up 7 bases, with 19 bases separating them. The CDR3 runs 16 residues. CDR1 and CDR2 (germline): LGHDT, YNNKEL (reference sequence).